The clone carrying this T cell receptor (beta chain) turned up a few times. This specimen belongs to a study of T cell responses to AZD1222 COVID-19 vaccine. Method: immunoSEQ multiplex PCR; TCRdb's copy keeps in-frame clones and lacks some. This sample carries roughly 70,000 clones, more than 85% of them seen once, and the ten largest clones take roughly 17%. This TCR was recovered from an adult in good health. Material: peripheral blood, obtained on day 0 of AZD1222 vaccination.

Here the CDR3 reads CASLPDKNTEAFF. CDR3 bases: TGTGCCAGCCTCCCGGACAAGAACACTGAAGCTTTCTTT. The rearrangement uses TRBV25-1 and TRBJ1-1; the D gene is possibly TRBD1 (5 bases). This CDR3 contains 13 residues. With 8 bases removed from V and 1 base from J, the gap between germline ends came to 11 bases. CDR1 MGHDK and CDR2 SYGVNS come from the germline V gene.